This record concerns one T cell receptor beta chain sequence. The data are from a study of blood T cell repertoires in COVID-19. Some clones are missing from TCRdb's copy, which holds only in-frame ones; the method was immunoSEQ multiplex PCR. There are 200,000 or so clones in the sample; 84% occur only once, and 2% to 2.5% lies in the top ten. Sample: peripheral blood. The TCR originated in a man aged 35 to 55 who had recovered from COVID-19.

Here the CDR3 DNA reads TGTGCCAGCAGGGGAGACAGGGGACGCTATGGCTACACCTTC. Amino acids: CASRGDRGRYGYTF. The chain joins TRBV2 to TRBJ1-2; the match to TRBD1 covers 8 bases. V lost 6 bases and J lost 4; bases outside the gene matches: 7. Germline V gene sequence: CDR1 SNHLY, CDR2 FYNNEI. This CDR3 comprises 14 residues.